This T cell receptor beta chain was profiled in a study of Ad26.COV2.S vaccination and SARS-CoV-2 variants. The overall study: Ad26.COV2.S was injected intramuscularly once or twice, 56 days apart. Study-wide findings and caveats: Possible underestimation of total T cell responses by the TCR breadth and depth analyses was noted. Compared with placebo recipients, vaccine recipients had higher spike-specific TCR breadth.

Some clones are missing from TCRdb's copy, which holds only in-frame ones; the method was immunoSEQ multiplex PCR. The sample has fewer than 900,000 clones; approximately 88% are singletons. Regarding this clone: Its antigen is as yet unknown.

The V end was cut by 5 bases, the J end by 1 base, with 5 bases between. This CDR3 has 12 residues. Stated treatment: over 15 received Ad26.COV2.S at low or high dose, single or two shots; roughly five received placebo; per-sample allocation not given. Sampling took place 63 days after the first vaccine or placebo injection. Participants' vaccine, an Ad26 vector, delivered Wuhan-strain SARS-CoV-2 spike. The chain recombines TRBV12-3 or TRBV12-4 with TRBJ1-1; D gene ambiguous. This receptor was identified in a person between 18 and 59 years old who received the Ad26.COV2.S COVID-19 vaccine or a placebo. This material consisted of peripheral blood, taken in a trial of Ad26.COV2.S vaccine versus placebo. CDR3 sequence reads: CASSPTNTEAFF. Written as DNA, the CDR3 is TGTGCCAGCAGTCCTACGAACACTGAAGCTTTCTTT.